The 18 T cell receptor beta chains listed next were all sequenced from one sample in a study of cytomegalovirus exposure and HLA in healthy donors. Primers included in the PCR were 60 Vbeta and 13 Jbeta primers. The assay was immunoSEQ multiplex PCR, and TCRdb's table has in-frame clones only and misses some. Of over 150,000 clones in the sample, about 80% were seen once. Material for sequencing was PBMCs. The receptors shown here come from a man in his thirties or forties in good health and CMV-seropositive.

The rearrangement links TRBV10-2 to TRBJ2-3; 7 bases are shared with TRBD1. J gave up 0 bases and V 3 bases, and 3 bases lay outside the gene matches. The CDR3 consists of 15 residues. Looked up from germline, CDR1 is WSHSY and CDR2 is SAAADI. The CDR3 reads CASSDRDSSTDTQYF. As DNA, the CDR3 is TGCGCCAGCAGTGATCGGGACAGTAGCACAGATACGCAGTATTTT.

V usage is TRBV6-1 and J usage is TRBJ1-1; the match to TRBD1 covers 9 bases. Germline V gives CDR1 MNHNS, CDR2 SASEGT. The length of the CDR3 is 13 residues. The junction had 4 bases not matched to a gene; V was cut back by 6 bases and J by 5 bases. The CDR3 spells CASSGQGRTEAFF. CDR3 coding DNA: TGTGCCAGCAGCGGACAGGGGAGGACTGAAGCTTTCTTT.

The chain carries TRBV10-3 and TRBJ1-1, with D unclear. Trimming took off 7 bases at V and 2 bases at J, with 8 bases between the two ends. CDR3 length: 12 amino acids. Germline V lookup: CDR1 ENHRY, CDR2 SYGVKD. The CDR3 spells CAIKERNTEAFF. Here the CDR3 DNA reads TGTGCCATCAAGGAGAGAAACACTGAAGCTTTCTTT.

This clone appeared once. This sequence joins TRBV5-1 and TRBJ2-7; 10 positions agree with TRBD2. Germline V gene data show CDR1 as SGHRS and CDR2 as YFSETQ. The CDR3 is made up of 16 amino acids. Unmatched junction bases numbered 8, after V lost 2 bases and J lost 3 bases. The CDR3 DNA reads TGCGCCAGCAGCTTAACACCGGGACTAGCGATCTACGAGCAGTACTTC. Translating it yields CASSLTPGLAIYEQYF.

This clone came up a few times. The genes are TRBV2 and TRBJ2-1; no reliable D call. The CDR3 spans 15 residues. Germline CDR1 reads SNHLY; CDR2 reads FYNNEI. With 7 bases removed from V and 5 bases from J, the gap between germline ends came to 18 bases. The CDR3 reads CASNAAALVDNEQFF. DNA for the CDR3: TGTGCCAGCAATGCCGCGGCCCTCGTCGACAATGAGCAGTTCTTC.

The chain couples TRBV6-6 to TRBJ2-7; D is ambiguous. CDR1 MNHNY and CDR2 SVGAGI come from the germline V gene (reference sequence). The CDR3 is made up of 12 amino acids. Trimming left V 1 base short and J 5 bases short, with 6 bases between. The CDR3 DNA is TGTGCCAGCAGTTACTTAGTTGACGAGCAGTACTTC. Encoded protein: CASSYLVDEQYF.

This clone was recorded many times. J is TRBJ1-3 and V is TRBV2; weak D call: TRBD1 (5 bases). V dropped 8 bases and J dropped 0 bases, with 8 bases sitting between them. The CDR3 runs 13 residues. Germline V gene sequence: CDR1 SNHLY, CDR2 FYNNEI. The CDR3 sequence: CASLQDSGNTIYF. As DNA, the CDR3 is TGTGCCAGCTTACAGGACTCTGGAAACACCATATATTTT.

The rearrangement links TRBV5-6 to TRBJ2-1, with TRBD1 matching over 7 bases. From germline, CDR1 is SGHDT and CDR2 YYEEEE. V gave up 4 bases and J gave up 0 bases; unmatched junction bases: 4. The CDR3 runs 15 residues. The CDR3 DNA sequence: TGTGCCAGCAGCCAGGGGGACAGCTCCTACAATGAGCAGTTCTTC. It translates to CASSQGDSSYNEQFF.

CDR3 DNA sequence: TGTGCCAGCAGGACGACTAACTCCTACAATGAGCAGTTCTTC. Translated, it gives CASRTTNSYNEQFF. This chain uses TRBV28 with TRBJ2-1, with TRBD2 as a possible D gene (5 bases). Trimming took off 6 bases at V and 0 bases at J, with 9 bases between the two ends. Germline loops: CDR1 MDHEN, CDR2 SYDVKM. The CDR3 has 14 residues.

Worth noting for this clone: In this CDR3 the conserved last residue, phenylalanine or tryptophan, is missing, so a read error is likely. The V and J genes are TRBV19 and TRBJ2-7; TRBD2 agrees at 13 bases. The CDR3 extends over 15 amino acids. The junction had 8 bases not matched to a gene; V was cut back by 6 bases and J by 6 bases. Germline CDR1 reads LNHDA; CDR2 reads SQIVND (reference sequence). CDR3 residues: CASSPGLAGVGEQYL. The CDR3 nucleotides read TGTGCCAGTAGCCCCGGACTAGCGGGGGTAGGCGAGCAGTACCTC.

The DNA for the CDR3 is TGTGCCAGCAGCTTAGTCACCTATAGCAATCAGCCCCAGCATTTT. Its translation is CASSLVTYSNQPQHF. V and J are TRBV7-2 and TRBJ1-5; D unresolved. The CDR3 consists of 15 residues. Trimming pared 1 base from V and 0 bases from J, leaving 7 bases between. Germline assignment: CDR1 SGHTA and CDR2 FQGNSA. Complete variable domain (other parts from reference TRBV7-2 and TRBJ1-5): GAGVSQSPSNKVTEKGKDVELRCDPISGHTALYWYRQSLGQGLEFLIYFQGNSAPDKSGLPSDRFSAERTGGSVSTLTIQRTQQEDSAVYLCASSLVTYSNQPQHFGDGTRLSIL.

This chain joins TRBV28 and TRBJ2-7, with 16 bases lining up with TRBD2. Germline loops: CDR1 MDHEN, CDR2 SYDVKM. This CDR3 is 17 amino acids long. J lost 3 bases, V lost 5 bases, and 7 bases had no gene match. In nucleotides, the CDR3 is TGTGCCAGCAGTACGGGACTAGCGGGAGGGAAAAACTACGAGCAGTACTTC. This sequence encodes CASSTGLAGGKNYEQYF.

The rearrangement uses TRBV11-2 and TRBJ1-1; 7 bases are shared with TRBD1. The germline V gene encodes CDR1 SGHAT and CDR2 FQNNGV. V shed 4 bases, J shed 6 bases, and the junction held 11 bases outside the gene matches. CDR3 length: 15 amino acids. CDR3 loop: CASSSGQAQRAEAFF. The CDR3 DNA is TGTGCCAGCAGCTCCGGACAGGCACAGAGGGCTGAAGCTTTCTTT.

The rearrangement links TRBV5-1 to TRBJ1-1; unclear D gene. CDR1 and CDR2 (germline): SGHRS, YFSETQ. V lost 3 bases to trimming and J lost 0 bases, with 6 bases between them. CDR3 length equals 13 residues. DNA for the CDR3: TGCGCCAGCAGCTCAAACATGAACACTGAAGCTTTCTTT. Translation: CASSSNMNTEAFF.

This clone was counted between two and nine times. This chain connects TRBV5-1 to TRBJ2-1; D ambiguous. The CDR3 runs to 16 residues. Germline V gene data show CDR1 as SGHRS and CDR2 as YFSETQ. V was pared by 2 bases and J by 4 bases, with 16 bases between. The CDR3 DNA reads as TGCGCCAGCAGCTTAGCTCTTATCCCCCAATACAATGAGCAGTTCTTC. Its translation: CASSLALIPQYNEQFF.

The CDR3 spells CASSSGFF. The DNA of the CDR3 is TGTGCCAGCAGTTCAGGGTTCTTC. This chain connects TRBV13 to TRBJ2-1; D ambiguous. V gave up 6 bases and J gave up 15 bases, with 6 bases separating them. Germline values: CDR1 PRHDT, CDR2 FYEKMQ (reference sequence). The CDR3 is made up of 8 amino acids.

The genes are TRBV7-9 and TRBJ1-6; TRBD1 matches 8 bases. Germline V lookup: CDR1 SEHNR, CDR2 FQNEAQ (reference sequence). Trimming at V came to 4 bases and at J to 7 bases, leaving 6 bases not matched to a gene. The CDR3 is 15 residues long. The CDR3 DNA follows: TGTGCCAGCAGCTCAAGTCAGGGGGCGAATTCACCCCTCCACTTT. Amino acid sequence: CASSSSQGANSPLHF.

In nucleotides, the CDR3 is TGTGCCAGCAGCACCCGGACAGGTGGTAACTATGGCTACACCTTC. Translating gives CASSTRTGGNYGYTF. The chain combines TRBV7-2 with TRBJ1-2, with 7 bases that match TRBD1. The CDR3 is 15 residues long. V trimming: 5 bases; J trimming: 1 base; junction bases outside the gene matches: 7. Germline V gene lookup returns CDR1 SGHTA and CDR2 FQGNSA.